The 7 T cell receptor beta chains below all came from one sample that was sequenced in a study of blood T cell repertoires in COVID-19. TCRdb keeps only in-frame clones here, not all; method: immunoSEQ multiplex PCR. The profile shows about 210,000 clones, over 75% of them singletons. The sequenced sample was PBMCs or T cells enriched from blood (not recorded which). The receptors here all came from a man in his thirties or forties with acute COVID-19.

The chain is built from TRBV4-1 and TRBJ1-6, with 8 bases aligning to TRBD1. V gave up 5 bases and J gave up 10 bases; unmatched junction bases: 4. CDR1 is MGHRA and CDR2 is YSYEKL in the germline V gene. The CDR3 length is 13 residues. CDR3 nucleotides: TGCGCCAGCAGCGATAGGACAGGGTCACCCCTCCACTTT. This encodes CASSDRTGSPLHF.

The chain couples TRBV7-6 to TRBJ2-7, with 8 bases matching TRBD2. The J segment lost 4 bases and the V segment lost 6 bases, leaving 8 bases of the junction unmatched. The CDR3 contains 14 residues. CDR1 is SGHVS, CDR2 FNYEAQ, per germline. This CDR3 reads CASSSAGGGYEQYF. As DNA, the CDR3 is TGTGCCAGCAGTTCTGCGGGGGGAGGGTACGAGCAGTACTTC.

This clone was recorded at least ten times. The gene calls are TRBV20-1 and TRBJ1-2; D gene ambiguous. The V and J ends lost 5 bases and 5 bases respectively, with 9 bases between them. This CDR3 comprises 11 residues. Per germline, CDR1 DFQATT and CDR2 SNEGSKA (reference sequence). The CDR3 nucleotides read TGCAGTGCTGCAGGATATTATGGCTACACCTTC. It specifies CSAAGYYGYTF.

This clone was seen once. V gene TRBV5-1 combines with J gene TRBJ1-4; the match to TRBD1 covers 9 bases. CDR3 length equals 18 residues. Trimming cost V 2 bases and J 7 bases; bases outside gene matches: 15. The V gene's germline CDR1 is SGHRS and CDR2 YFSETQ. The CDR3 DNA reads TGCGCCAGCAGCTTAAAACAGGGGGCGCAGGTATTGGGTGAAAAACTGTTTTTT. It encodes CASSLKQGAQVLGEKLFF. The whole variable domain, remainder taken from reference TRBV5-1 and TRBJ1-4, is KAGVTQTPRYLIKTRGQQVTLSCSPISGHRSVSWYQQTPGQGLQFLFEYFSETQRNKGNFPGRFSGRQFSNSRSEMNVSTLELGDSALYLCASSLKQGAQVLGEKLFFGSGTQLSVL.

Only a few counts were recorded for this clone. The CDR3 loop reads CASRATGSTGNTIYF. DNA of the CDR3: TGTGCCAGCAGGGCAACAGGGTCGACTGGAAACACCATATATTTT. V and J are TRBV6-5 and TRBJ1-3; D might be TRBD1 (6 bases). The CDR3 length is 15 residues. CDR1 is MNHEY, CDR2 SVGAGI, per germline. Trimming took 6 bases from V and 2 from J, leaving 14 bases between them.

The V and J genes are TRBV15 and TRBJ1-4, with D unclear. In germline, CDR1 is LNHNV, CDR2 YYDKDF (reference sequence). The CDR3 runs to 15 residues. V lost 1 base, J lost 8 bases, and 14 bases lay in between. CDR3: CATSRGEGLREKLFF. CDR3 DNA: TGTGCCACCAGCAGAGGAGAGGGTCTTAGGGAAAAACTGTTTTTT. The full variable domain, rest sourced from reference TRBV15 and TRBJ1-4, is DAMVIQNPRYQVTQFGKPVTLSCSQTLNHNVMYWYQQKSSQAPKLLFHYYDKDFNNEADTPDNFQSRRPNTSFCFLDIRSPGLGDTAMYLCATSRGEGLREKLFFGSGTQLSVL.

This chain connects TRBV18 to TRBJ1-2; 7 bases map to TRBD1. The V gene's germline CDR1 is KGHSH and CDR2 LQKENI. The CDR3 sequence is 14 residues long. Germline trimming cut 2 bases from V and 4 bases from J; bases unmatched to any gene: 4. The CDR3 reads CASSPDRDSYGYTF. DNA for the CDR3: TGTGCCAGCTCACCAGACCGGGACAGCTATGGCTACACCTTC.